This T cell receptor beta chain is drawn from a study of OX40 agonist ivuxolimab in advanced cancers. For the study at large: Patients in dose escalation had liver, melanoma, kidney or head and neck cancers. The eligibility criteria allowed prior anti-PD-1, anti-PD-L1 or anti-CTLA-4 therapy, and approximately 40% had some. Study conclusions and caveats: Partial responders at 0.1-3.0 mg/kg showed near-lowest clonal expansion. Some of the nonresponding patients also showed low levels of normalized T-cell clonal expansion.

On this clone itself: Antigen unknown.

This CDR3 has 13 residues. Trimming removed 3 bases at V and 2 bases at J, with 8 bases between. Germline values: CDR1 MDHEN, CDR2 SYDVKM. Assay: immunoSEQ multiplex PCR; the TCRdb copy retains only in-frame clones and omits some. The data show tens of thousands of clones, about 87% seen once. The specimen was CD4+ or CD8+ T cells sorted from blood, collected in a trial of the OX40 agonist ivuxolimab. This rearrangement joins TRBV28 to TRBJ2-7, with D unresolved. The sequence derives from an adult with an advanced solid tumor such as melanoma, head and neck, liver or kidney cancer. The DNA of the CDR3 is TGTGCCAGCAGTTTCGGTGCCACCTACGAGCAGTACTTC. Translated, it gives CASSFGATYEQYF.